This paragraph reports one T cell receptor (beta chain). The antigen remains undetermined. This record belongs to a study of T cells in localized non-small cell lung cancer. Study conclusions and caveats: Increased T cell density in blood showed an association with longer overall survival. Heterogeneity is still possible, as just one tumor region was sequenced. In adjacent lung, a median roughly 56 of the top 100 tumor clones were found. Among the tissues sampled, uninvolved adjacent lung had the highest T cell clonality, above tumor.

Measured with immunoSEQ multiplex PCR; TCRdb has only the in-frame clones, and not every one. The data hold about 62,000 clones, with roughly 76% observed a single time. This receptor was taken from a man aged 35 to 69 with stage II lung adenocarcinoma. The sequencing here drew on PBMCs, taken before any cancer treatment.

The CDR3 reads CASSTGQGKGNTGELFF. In nucleotides, the CDR3 is TGTGCCAGCAGCACGGGACAGGGAAAGGGGAACACCGGGGAGCTGTTTTTT. The V gene is TRBV7-6, the J gene TRBJ2-2; TRBD1 agrees at 9 bases. V shed 5 bases, J shed 1 base, and the junction held 8 bases outside the gene matches. Germline CDR1 reads SGHVS; CDR2 reads FNYEAQ. The CDR3 totals 17 residues.